The 14 T cell receptor beta chains presented below share a single source sample, sequenced in a study of shared clonotypes between healthy human individuals. Data came from immunoSEQ multiplex PCR; TCRdb stores just in-frame clones and leaves some out. Among a few million clones listed, 90% to 95% were seen once. The sequenced material came from naive CD4+ T cells from PBMCs. Regarding subset: CD45RA+ positively selected. The receptors here all came from a man aged 18 to 29 in good health. Some clones in this sample may be carry-over from other donors' samples.

This chain links TRBV5-1 with TRBJ2-3; 7 positions match TRBD2. CDR3 length: 16 residues. Germline CDR1 reads SGHRS; CDR2 reads YFSETQ. V trimming: 0 bases; J trimming: 0 bases; junction bases outside the gene matches: 4. Here the CDR3 reads CASSLVISGSTDTQYF. The CDR3 coding sequence is TGCGCCAGCAGCTTGGTCATTAGCGGGAGCACAGATACGCAGTATTTT.

The gene calls are TRBV10-1 and TRBJ1-2, with 7 positions matching TRBD1. Per the germline V gene, CDR1 is WNHNN and CDR2 is SYGVQD (reference sequence). This CDR3 contains 13 residues. The trim removed 5 bases at V and 4 bases at J, leaving 4 bases unmatched. CDR3 nucleotide sequence: TGCGCCAGCAGTAGGGACAGTCTCTATGGCTACACCTTC. It translates to CASSRDSLYGYTF.

The chain carries TRBV2 and TRBJ1-2; D possibly corresponds to TRBD1 (6 bases). Looked up from germline, CDR1 is SNHLY and CDR2 is FYNNEI. V dropped 5 bases and J dropped 3 bases, with 13 bases sitting between them. This CDR3 region has 14 residues. CDR3 DNA sequence: TGTGCCAGCAGTCAGCGTAGGGGGGACTATGGCTACACCTTC. It yields the protein CASSQRRGDYGYTF.

The CDR3 sequence: CASSFQRGSGANVLTF. The CDR3 bases are TGTGCCAGCAGCTTCCAGAGGGGCTCTGGGGCCAACGTCCTGACTTTC. The chain has TRBV7-2 and TRBJ2-6; D tentatively fits TRBD1 or TRBD2 (5 bases each). V lost 3 bases and J 0 bases, leaving 9 bases between the germline ends. Germline-derived CDR1 and CDR2 are SGHTA and FQGNSA. The CDR3 totals 16 residues.

This sequence joins TRBV4-3 and TRBJ2-1; the match to TRBD2 covers 8 bases. The CDR3 loop spans 18 amino acids. V gave up 1 base and J gave up 7 bases; unmatched junction bases: 15. CDR1 and CDR2 (germline): LGHNA, YSLEER. The CDR3 coding sequence is TGCGCCAGCAGCCAAGGGACTGGTGGGCTAGCGGGTGGGAATGAGCAGTTCTTC. Translation gives CASSQGTGGLAGGNEQFF.

The chain has TRBV14 and TRBJ2-6, with TRBD2 identical over 7 bases. Trimming removed 4 bases from V and 0 bases from J; junction bases left unmatched: 6. This CDR3 contains 17 residues. The V gene's germline CDR1 is SGHDN and CDR2 FVKESK. CDR3 sequence reads: CASSRMGGSSGANVLTF. CDR3 in DNA: TGTGCCAGCAGCCGAATGGGAGGGAGCTCTGGGGCCAACGTCCTGACTTTC.

The gene calls are TRBV4-2 and TRBJ2-7; 10 nucleotides align to TRBD2. The CDR3 totals 16 residues. V gave up 0 bases and J gave up 4 bases; unmatched junction bases: 6. Germline V gene lookup returns CDR1 LGHNA and CDR2 YNFKEQ. CDR3 protein: CASSQDPSGSGYEQYF. DNA for the CDR3: TGTGCCAGCAGCCAAGACCCTAGCGGGAGTGGATACGAGCAGTACTTC.

This clone was counted once. The CDR3 sequence is CASRGVRYTF. CDR3 sequence (DNA): TGTGCCAGCCGGGGAGTAAGATACACCTTC. The chain couples TRBV2 to TRBJ1-2; D ambiguous. This CDR3 region has 10 residues. V was shortened by 8 bases and J by 11 bases, with 12 bases between the two germline ends. Germline V gene sequence: CDR1 SNHLY, CDR2 FYNNEI.

This clone appeared a few times. This CDR3 is also generated by other DNA sequences in the sample. The chain uses TRBV7-9 and TRBJ1-1; D call uncertain. Germline assignment: CDR1 SEHNR and CDR2 FQNEAQ (reference sequence). CDR3 size: 13 residues. V gave up 3 bases and J gave up 1 base, with 6 bases separating them. CDR3 sequence reads: CASSLSGNTEAFF. The CDR3 DNA reads as TGTGCCAGCAGCTTGAGCGGGAACACTGAAGCTTTCTTT. Together with reference TRBV7-9 and TRBJ1-1, the CDR3 gives the full variable domain: DTGVSQNPRHKITKRGQNVTFRCDPISEHNRLYWYRQTLGQGPEFLTYFQNEAQLEKSRLLSDRFSAERPKGSFSTLEIQRTEQGDSAMYLCASSLSGNTEAFFGQGTRLTVV.

Only one count was recorded for this clone. This chain uses TRBV7-2 with TRBJ2-1; 15 bases are a match to TRBD2. With V trimmed by 5 bases and J by 10 bases, 12 bases remained unmatched. Per the germline V gene, CDR1 is SGHTA and CDR2 is FQGNSA. The CDR3 is 17 residues long. CDR3 region: CASSGGLAGGRRGEQFF. CDR3 nucleotide sequence: TGTGCCAGCAGCGGGGGACTAGCGGGAGGCCGGAGAGGGGAGCAGTTCTTC.

The chain has TRBV6-5 and TRBJ2-5; D unresolved. The ends were cut back, 3 bases at V and 0 bases at J, with 8 bases in the middle. Germline CDR1 is MNHEY and CDR2 is SVGAGI. There are 14 residues in the CDR3. The CDR3 reads CASSYGPYQETQYF. In DNA, the CDR3 is TGTGCCAGCAGTTATGGGCCTTACCAAGAGACCCAGTACTTC.

The chain employs TRBV6-1 and TRBJ1-3; no reliable D call. Trimming stripped 3 bases from V and 0 bases from J, with 15 bases between. In germline, CDR1 is MNHNS, CDR2 SASEGT. The CDR3 is made up of 17 amino acids. The CDR3 region has the DNA TGTGCCAGCAGTGAGGTTCGCAGTCCGACCTCTGGAAACACCATATATTTT. Translation: CASSEVRSPTSGNTIYF.

The chain is built from TRBV10-1 and TRBJ2-7; TRBD1 agrees at 8 bases. V shed 2 bases, J shed 6 bases, and the junction held 3 bases outside the gene matches. This CDR3 has 13 amino acids. Germline values: CDR1 WNHNN, CDR2 SYGVQD (reference sequence). The CDR3 is CASSEPDRGEQYF. CDR3 in DNA: TGCGCCAGCAGTGAGCCCGACAGGGGCGAGCAGTACTTC.

The V and J genes are TRBV7-6 and TRBJ2-2; the D is unclear. V was shortened by 4 bases and J by 8 bases, with 8 bases between the two germline ends. The germline V gene has CDR1 SGHVS and CDR2 FNYEAQ. CDR3 length equals 12 residues. The CDR3, as DNA: TGTGCCAGCAGCTCCCAAGGAGGGGAGCTGTTTTTT. It encodes CASSSQGGELFF.